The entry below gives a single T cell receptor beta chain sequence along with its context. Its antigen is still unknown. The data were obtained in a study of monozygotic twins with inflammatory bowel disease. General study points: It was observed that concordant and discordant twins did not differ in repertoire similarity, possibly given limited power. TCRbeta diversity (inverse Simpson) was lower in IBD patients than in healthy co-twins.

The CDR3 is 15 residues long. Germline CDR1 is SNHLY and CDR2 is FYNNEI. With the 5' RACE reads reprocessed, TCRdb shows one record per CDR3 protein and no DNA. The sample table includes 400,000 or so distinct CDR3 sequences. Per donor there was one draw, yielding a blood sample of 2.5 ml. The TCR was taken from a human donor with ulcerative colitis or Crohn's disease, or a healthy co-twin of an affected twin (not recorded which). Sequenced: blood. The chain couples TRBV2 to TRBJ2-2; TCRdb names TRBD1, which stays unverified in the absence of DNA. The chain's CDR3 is CASSGDRVNTGELFF.